This T cell receptor beta chain was documented in a study of T cell responses to AZD1222 COVID-19 vaccine. Notes on the study in general: Among AZD1222 vaccinees, only 5 to 7 were seropositive at baseline. Among spike-specific TCRs, nearly half reportedly target unmutated variant regions.

The method was immunoSEQ multiplex PCR; TCRdb's version includes in-frame clones alone and lacks a portion of them. The data show about 180,000 clones, approximately 92% seen once. Worth noting for this clone: Its antigen is not identified.

This receptor was identified in an adult who received the MenACWY meningococcal vaccine as a control. Specimen: peripheral blood, collected 28 days after the second dose of the MenACWY control vaccine.

For the CDR3, the DNA is TGTGCCAGCAGCTTGTCGGGACCCTCCTACAATGAGCAGTTCTTC. Translation gives CASSLSGPSYNEQFF. This rearrangement joins TRBV5-4 to TRBJ2-1, with D possibly being TRBD1 or TRBD2 (5 bases each). V was clipped by 1 base and J by 0 bases, with 8 bases between them. Germline V gene sequence: CDR1 SGHNT, CDR2 YYREEE (reference sequence). This CDR3 is 15 amino acids long.